Each of the 26 T cell receptor beta chains below was sequenced from the same sample in a study of cytomegalovirus exposure and HLA in healthy donors. The PCR ran on 60 Vbeta and 13 Jbeta primers. The method was immunoSEQ multiplex PCR; TCRdb's version includes in-frame clones alone and lacks a portion of them. Of 40,000 to 45,000 clones in the sample, around 60% were seen once. The sample comprised PBMCs. These TCRs come from a human donor in good health.

This clone has a handful of counts. This chain joins TRBV4-1 and TRBJ1-2, with TRBD1 as a possible D gene (5 bases). This CDR3 is 14 amino acids long. Germline loops: CDR1 MGHRA, CDR2 YSYEKL. V was trimmed by 2 bases and J by 4 bases, leaving 11 bases between them. CDR3 bases: TGCGCCAGCAGCCAACAGGGCCATACCTATGGCTACACCTTC. Protein product: CASSQQGHTYGYTF.

This clone has more than one count but fewer than ten. The chain links TRBV5-1 to TRBJ1-1; no clear D gene. Between the trimmed V and J ends, which lost 3 bases and 5 bases, there was a span of 29 bases. Germline V gives CDR1 SGHRS, CDR2 YFSETQ. CDR3 size: 19 residues. The CDR3 nucleotides are TGCGCCAGCAGCTATTACCTACCTTCTGCACTCCAACACGGGACTGAAGCTTTCTTT. Translation gives CASSYYLPSALQHGTEAFF. Full variable domain (missing parts from reference TRBV5-1 and TRBJ1-1): KAGVTQTPRYLIKTRGQQVTLSCSPISGHRSVSWYQQTPGQGLQFLFEYFSETQRNKGNFPGRFSGRQFSNSRSEMNVSTLELGDSALYLCASSYYLPSALQHGTEAFFGQGTRLTVV.

The J gene is TRBJ1-1, the V gene TRBV6-1; D possibly corresponds to TRBD1 (6 bases). Deletions cut 6 bases from V and 5 bases from J, with 19 bases between. The V gene's germline CDR1 is MNHNS and CDR2 SASEGT. CDR3 size: 15 residues. Here the CDR3 reads CASRLGGGGGTEAFF. CDR3 nucleotides: TGTGCCAGCAGACTCGGAGGGGGGGGCGGAACTGAAGCTTTCTTT.

The chain uses TRBV28 and TRBJ2-7, with 9 positions matching TRBD1. In germline, CDR1 is MDHEN, CDR2 SYDVKM. The CDR3 covers 14 residues. The trim removed 3 bases at V and 7 bases at J, leaving 7 bases unmatched. The CDR3 loop reads CASSLGTGRGEQYF. As DNA, the CDR3 is TGTGCCAGCAGTTTGGGGACAGGGCGAGGAGAGCAGTACTTC. The whole variable domain, remainder taken from reference TRBV28 and TRBJ2-7, is DVKVTQSSRYLVKRTGEKVFLECVQDMDHENMFWYRQDPGLGLRLIYFSYDVKMKEKGDIPEGYSVSREKKERFSLILESASTNQTSMYLCASSLGTGRGEQYFGPGTRLTVT.

This clone has only one observation. The chain combines TRBV4-1 with TRBJ1-2; no clear D. Trimming shortened V by 4 bases and J by 4 bases, and 16 bases separated the two germline ends. Per germline, CDR1 MGHRA and CDR2 YSYEKL. The CDR3 sequence is 15 residues long. As DNA, the CDR3 is TGCGCCAGCAGCCCCGGCGGCGGTCCTTTCTATGGCTACACCTTC. Residues: CASSPGGGPFYGYTF.

This clone was seen a few times. The chain combines TRBV2 with TRBJ2-3; a weak D match, TRBD1 (5 bases). Per the germline V gene, CDR1 is SNHLY and CDR2 is FYNNEI. The CDR3 is made up of 15 amino acids. The ends were cut back, 6 bases at V and 4 bases at J, with 17 bases in the middle. CDR3 nucleotide sequence: TGTGCCAGCAGAGCAGGGCCTTTTGGGGCAGATACGCAGTATTTT. The encoded protein is CASRAGPFGADTQYF. The whole variable domain, filled in from reference TRBV2 and TRBJ2-3, reads EPEVTQTPSHQVTQMGQEVILRCVPISNHLYFYWYRQILGQKVEFLVSFYNNEISEKSEIFDDQFSVERPDGSNFTLKIRSTKLEDSAMYFCASRAGPFGADTQYFGPGTRLTVL.

This chain joins TRBV4-1 and TRBJ1-2; D unclear. Trimming shortened V by 0 bases and J by 7 bases, and 15 bases separated the two germline ends. The CDR3 is 15 amino acids. Per the germline V gene, CDR1 is MGHRA and CDR2 is YSYEKL. CDR3 coding DNA: TGCGCCAGCAGCCAAGAGGGCAGAGCACGGGGTGGCTACACCTTC. This encodes CASSQEGRARGGYTF.

The rearrangement joins TRBV15 to TRBJ2-7; a possible D gene is TRBD2 (6 bases). The CDR3 has 14 amino acids. Per the germline V gene, CDR1 is LNHNV and CDR2 is YYDKDF (reference sequence). Trimming removed 3 bases from V and 6 bases from J, with 15 bases in between. DNA for the CDR3: TGTGCCACCAGCAGGACTAGTCCGACGGGCGAGCAGTACTTC. Translation: CATSRTSPTGEQYF.

The chain recombines TRBV30 with TRBJ2-1; 9 bases line up with TRBD2. CDR1 and CDR2 (germline): GTSNPN, SVGIG (reference sequence). J lost 0 bases, V lost 2 bases, and 5 bases had no gene match. This CDR3 comprises 16 residues. The CDR3 loop reads CAWSLSGGSSYNEQFF. The CDR3 coding sequence is TGTGCCTGGAGTCTCAGCGGGGGGAGCTCCTACAATGAGCAGTTCTTC.

The V gene is TRBV5-1, the J gene TRBJ2-3, with D possibly TRBD2 on 6 matching bases. The germline V gene encodes CDR1 SGHRS and CDR2 YFSETQ. The CDR3 spans 15 residues. The V end lost 7 bases, the J end lost 0 bases, and 15 bases lay between the germline ends. The CDR3 region is CASLRGSPSTDTQYF. The CDR3 DNA reads as TGCGCCAGCCTCCGGGGGAGCCCTAGCACAGATACGCAGTATTTT.

J is TRBJ2-1 and V is TRBV6-5; no clear D gene. The CDR3 runs to 12 residues. Germline-derived CDR1 and CDR2 are MNHEY and SVGAGI. V was pared by 6 bases and J by 4 bases, with 7 bases between. The CDR3 protein is CASSQNYNEQFF. As DNA, the CDR3 is TGTGCCAGCAGCCAAAATTACAATGAGCAGTTCTTC.

V is TRBV7-8 and J is TRBJ1-1, with D possibly matching TRBD1 (6 bases). Germline V gives CDR1 SGHVS, CDR2 FQNEAQ. Trimming left V 1 base short and J 5 bases short, with 14 bases between. The length of the CDR3 is 15 residues. The CDR3 sequence is CASSLGGGVGTEAFF. For the CDR3, the DNA is TGTGCCAGCAGCTTAGGAGGGGGGGTAGGGACTGAAGCTTTCTTT.

V gene TRBV11-2 combines with J gene TRBJ1-2; D uncertain. The germline gives CDR1 SGHAT, CDR2 FQNNGV. Trimming shortened V by 0 bases and J by 1 base, and 15 bases separated the two germline ends. The CDR3 extends over 17 amino acids. The DNA for the CDR3 is TGTGCCAGCAGCTTAGATCTTTTTAGTTCGAATAACTATGGCTACACCTTC. Protein sequence: CASSLDLFSSNNYGYTF. The complete variable domain, with remaining parts taken from reference TRBV11-2 and TRBJ1-2, reads EAGVAQSPRYKIIEKRQSVAFWCNPISGHATLYWYQQILGQGPKLLIQFQNNGVVDDSQLPKDRFSAERLKGVDSTLKIQPAKLEDSAVYLCASSLDLFSSNNYGYTFGSGTRLTVV.

The chain employs TRBV27 and TRBJ1-5; D possibly corresponds to TRBD1 (6 bases). The CDR3 extends over 15 amino acids. V dropped 5 bases and J dropped 7 bases, with 18 bases sitting between them. From germline, CDR1 is MNHEY and CDR2 SMNVEV (reference sequence). The CDR3 loop is CASSTSLGAHQPQHF. In nucleotides, the CDR3 is TGTGCCAGCAGTACCTCACTGGGGGCCCACCAGCCCCAGCATTTT.

The chain joins TRBV6-1 to TRBJ2-3; D is unresolved. The ends were cut back, 0 bases at V and 2 bases at J, with 9 bases in the middle. The germline V gene encodes CDR1 MNHNS and CDR2 SASEGT. The CDR3 loop spans 15 amino acids. The CDR3 DNA sequence: TGTGCCAGCAGTGAAGCCCCTGGGCCCACAGATACGCAGTATTTT. It encodes CASSEAPGPTDTQYF.

This chain connects TRBV28 to TRBJ1-2; tentatively, D is TRBD1 (5 bases). Germline CDR1 and CDR2: MDHEN and SYDVKM. V lost 7 bases and J 2 bases, leaving 14 bases between the germline ends. The CDR3 contains 14 residues. The DNA of the CDR3 is TGTGCCAGCACAGTCCGAGCAGGGAACTATGGCTACACCTTC. Its protein is CASTVRAGNYGYTF.

This rearrangement joins TRBV6-5 to TRBJ1-4; D gene unclear. With 6 bases removed from V and 5 bases from J, the gap between germline ends came to 13 bases. CDR1 and CDR2 (germline): MNHEY, SVGAGI. The length of the CDR3 is 14 residues. Here the CDR3 reads CASRKTGGNEKLFF. CDR3 coding DNA: TGTGCCAGCAGAAAAACCGGAGGGAATGAAAAACTGTTTTTT.

The table lists this clone with a few counts. The chain has TRBV27 and TRBJ1-6; 7 bases align to TRBD1. The V segment lost 6 bases and the J segment 9 bases; nucleotides outside the gene matches: 5. Germline CDR1 and CDR2: MNHEY and SMNVEV (reference sequence). This CDR3 spans 13 amino acids. The CDR3 DNA sequence: TGTGCCAGCAGAAAAAACAGGGGTTCACCCCTCCACTTT. Translation gives CASRKNRGSPLHF.

In its sample, this clone was seen once. The chain has TRBV19 and TRBJ1-2, with a possible D match to TRBD1 (6 bases). There are 13 residues in the CDR3. V lost 3 bases and J lost 5, with 10 bases in between. CDR1 is LNHDA, CDR2 SQIVND, per germline (reference sequence). The CDR3 loop reads CASSMDRGYGYTF. CDR3 nucleotides: TGTGCCAGTAGTATGGACAGAGGTTATGGCTACACCTTC.

This clone was detected a few times. The chain joins TRBV5-1 to TRBJ1-1; no firm D call. The CDR3 totals 13 residues. V was shortened by 0 bases and J by 2 bases, with 5 bases between the two germline ends. Germline loops: CDR1 SGHRS, CDR2 YFSETQ. CDR3 loop: CASSLVTNTEAFF. The DNA for the CDR3 is TGCGCCAGCAGCTTGGTGACTAACACTGAAGCTTTCTTT.

The J gene is TRBJ1-6, the V gene TRBV5-6; tentative D call: TRBD1 (5 bases). In germline, CDR1 is SGHDT, CDR2 YYEEEE. This CDR3 region has 14 residues. The V end was cut by 5 bases, the J end by 7 bases, with 13 bases between. The DNA of the CDR3 is TGTGCCAGCAGTCGGGGGGAGTTCAATTCACCCCTCCACTTT. It encodes CASSRGEFNSPLHF.

CDR3 nucleotide sequence: TGTGCCAGCAGCTTGGCCGGGGATACGCAGTATTTT. It codes for CASSLAGDTQYF. The chain has TRBV5-6 and TRBJ2-3; D gene ambiguous. Trimming cost V 0 bases and J 6 bases, with 5 bases left between them. The CDR3 sequence is 12 residues long. The germline gives CDR1 SGHDT, CDR2 YYEEEE.

This chain joins TRBV11-3 and TRBJ2-1; tentatively, D is TRBD2 (6 bases). The ends were cut back, 5 bases at V and 8 bases at J, with 25 bases in the middle. From germline, CDR1 is SGHNT and CDR2 YENEEA. The CDR3 is made up of 17 amino acids. The CDR3 region has the DNA TGTGCCAGCAGCACGGGACCCGGCGGAGGGAGGTCCGATGAGCAGTTCTTC. Translated: CASSTGPGGGRSDEQFF.

The rearrangement joins TRBV6-6 to TRBJ2-5; maybe TRBD2 (6 bases). From germline, CDR1 is MNHNY and CDR2 SVGAGI (reference sequence). Between the trimmed V and J ends, which lost 6 bases and 1 base, there was a span of 9 bases. The CDR3 totals 13 residues. CDR3 in amino acids: CASRDYSQETQYF. DNA for the CDR3: TGTGCCAGCAGGGACTACTCCCAAGAGACCCAGTACTTC.

The rearrangement joins TRBV18 to TRBJ1-5; TRBD1 matches at 8 bases. Trimming took 3 bases from V and 3 from J; bases not matched to a gene: 7. CDR1 is KGHSH, CDR2 LQKENI, per germline. This CDR3 contains 16 residues. CDR3 protein: CASSPPSGGNNQPQHF. The CDR3 nucleotides are TGTGCCAGCTCACCCCCCTCAGGGGGCAACAATCAGCCCCAGCATTTT.

This clone has a handful of counts. The chain carries TRBV12-5 and TRBJ2-7, with 10 bases that match TRBD1. Trimming took 2 bases from V and 7 from J; bases not matched to a gene: 8. Germline assignment: CDR1 LGHNT and CDR2 FRNRAP. The CDR3 runs 15 residues. This CDR3 is CASGLIGTGEREQYF. As DNA, the CDR3 is TGTGCTAGTGGTTTGATTGGGACAGGGGAGAGGGAGCAGTACTTC. The entire variable domain, with the rest obtained from reference TRBV12-5 and TRBJ2-7, is as follows: DARVTQTPRHKVTEMGQEVTMRCQPILGHNTVFWYRQTMMQGLELLAYFRNRAPLDDSGMPKDRFSAEMPDATLATLKIQPSEPRDSAVYFCASGLIGTGEREQYFGPGTRLTVT.